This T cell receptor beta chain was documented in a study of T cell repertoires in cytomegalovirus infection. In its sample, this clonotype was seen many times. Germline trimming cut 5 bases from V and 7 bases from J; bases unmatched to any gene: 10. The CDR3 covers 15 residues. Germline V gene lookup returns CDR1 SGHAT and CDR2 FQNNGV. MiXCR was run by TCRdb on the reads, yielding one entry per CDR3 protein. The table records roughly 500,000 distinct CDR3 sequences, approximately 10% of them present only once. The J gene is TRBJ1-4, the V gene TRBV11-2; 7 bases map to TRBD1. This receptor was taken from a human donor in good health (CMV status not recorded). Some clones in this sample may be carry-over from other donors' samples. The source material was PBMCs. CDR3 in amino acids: CASSPTGQTVEKLFF. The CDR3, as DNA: TGTGCCAGCAGCCCCACGGGACAGACCGTTGAAAAACTGTTTTTT.